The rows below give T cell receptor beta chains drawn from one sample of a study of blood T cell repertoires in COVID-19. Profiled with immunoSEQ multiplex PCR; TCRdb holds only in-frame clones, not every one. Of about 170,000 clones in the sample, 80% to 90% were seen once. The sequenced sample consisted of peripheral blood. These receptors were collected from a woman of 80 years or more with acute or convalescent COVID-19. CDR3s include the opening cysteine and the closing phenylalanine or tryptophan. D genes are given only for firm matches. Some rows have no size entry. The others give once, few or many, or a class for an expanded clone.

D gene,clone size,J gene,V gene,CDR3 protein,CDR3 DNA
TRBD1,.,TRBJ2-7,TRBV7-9,CASSLAQGAGEQYF,TGTGCCAGCAGCTTAGCCCAGGGGGCCGGCGAGCAGTACTTC
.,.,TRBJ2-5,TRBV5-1,CASSLAGQKETQYF,TGCGCCAGCAGCTTGGCTGGACAGAAAGAGACCCAGTACTTC
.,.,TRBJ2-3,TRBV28,CASSLVYTQYF,TGTGCCAGCAGTTTAGTATATACGCAGTATTTT
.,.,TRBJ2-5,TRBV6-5,CASSYTGQETQYF,TGTGCCAGCAGTTACACTGGCCAAGAGACCCAGTACTTC
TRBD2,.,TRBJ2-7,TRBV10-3,CAIGREVWTEQYF,TGTGCCATCGGGCGGGAGGTCTGGACCGAGCAGTACTTC
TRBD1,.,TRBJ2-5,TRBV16,CASSRPTGRETQYF,TGTGCCAGCAGTCGACCGACAGGGCGAGAGACCCAGTACTTC
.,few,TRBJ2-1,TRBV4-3,CASSLSGAIREQFF,TGCGCCAGCAGCCTGAGTGGGGCAATTCGTGAGCAGTTCTTC
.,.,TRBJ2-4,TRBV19,CASSITGGLAKNIQYF,TGTGCCAGTAGTATAACGGGGGGCCTAGCCAAAAACATTCAGTACTTC
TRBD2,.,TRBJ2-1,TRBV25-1,CASRTTGGPYNEQFF,TGTGCCAGCAGAACAACGGGAGGCCCCTACAATGAGCAGTTCTTC
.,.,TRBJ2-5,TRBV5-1,CASSPIGAIGETQYF,TGCGCCAGCAGCCCCATTGGAGCTATCGGAGAGACCCAGTACTTC
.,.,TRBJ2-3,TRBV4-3,CASSQEGGNTDTQYF,TGCGCCAGCAGCCAAGAGGGGGGTAACACAGATACGCAGTATTTT
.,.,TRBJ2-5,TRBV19,CASSRGEAGHQETQYF,TGTGCCAGTAGTAGGGGGGAAGCAGGGCACCAAGAGACCCAGTACTTC